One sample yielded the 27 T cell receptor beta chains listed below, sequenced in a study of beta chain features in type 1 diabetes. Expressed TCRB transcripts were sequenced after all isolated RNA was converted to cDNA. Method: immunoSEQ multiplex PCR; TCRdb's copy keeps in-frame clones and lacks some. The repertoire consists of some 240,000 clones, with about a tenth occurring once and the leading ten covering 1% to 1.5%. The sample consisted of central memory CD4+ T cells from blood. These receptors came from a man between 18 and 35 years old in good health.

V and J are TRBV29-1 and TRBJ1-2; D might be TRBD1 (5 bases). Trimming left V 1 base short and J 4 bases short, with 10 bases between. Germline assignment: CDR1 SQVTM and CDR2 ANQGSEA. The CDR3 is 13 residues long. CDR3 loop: CSVEGGPSYGYTF. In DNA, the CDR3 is TGCAGCGTTGAAGGGGGCCCGAGCTATGGCTACACCTTC.

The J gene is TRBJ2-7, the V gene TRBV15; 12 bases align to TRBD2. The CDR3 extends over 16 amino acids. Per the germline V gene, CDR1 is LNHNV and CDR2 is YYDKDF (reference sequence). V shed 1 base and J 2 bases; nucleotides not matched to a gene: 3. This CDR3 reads CATSRGGLAGPYEQYF. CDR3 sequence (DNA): TGTGCCACCAGCAGAGGTGGACTAGCGGGACCCTACGAGCAGTACTTC. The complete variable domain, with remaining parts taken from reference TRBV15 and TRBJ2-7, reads DAMVIQNPRYQVTQFGKPVTLSCSQTLNHNVMYWYQQKSSQAPKLLFHYYDKDFNNEADTPDNFQSRRPNTSFCFLDIRSPGLGDTAMYLCATSRGGLAGPYEQYFGPGTRLTVT.

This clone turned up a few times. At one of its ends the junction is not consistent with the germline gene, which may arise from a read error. The CDR3 DNA sequence: TGTGCCTTGAGTGTTTGGACAGGGCAAAGGCTCCATGAAGCTTTCTTT. This gives the protein CALSVWTGQRLHEAFF. V usage is TRBV30 and J usage is TRBJ1-1, with TRBD1 matching over 8 bases. The CDR3 extends over 16 amino acids. CDR1 is GTSNPN and CDR2 is SVGIG in the germline V gene (reference sequence).

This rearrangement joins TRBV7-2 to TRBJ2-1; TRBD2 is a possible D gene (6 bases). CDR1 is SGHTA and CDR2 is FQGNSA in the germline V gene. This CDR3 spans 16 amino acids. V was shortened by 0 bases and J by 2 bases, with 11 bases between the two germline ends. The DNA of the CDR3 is TGTGCCAGCAGCTTAGCTCGGGAGAACGCCTACAATGAGCAGTTCTTC. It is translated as CASSLARENAYNEQFF.

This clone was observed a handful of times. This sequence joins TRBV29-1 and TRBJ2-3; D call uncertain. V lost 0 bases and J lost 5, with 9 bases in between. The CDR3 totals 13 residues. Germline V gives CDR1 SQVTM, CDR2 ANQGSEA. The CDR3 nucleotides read TGCAGCGTTGAAGATCAGAATGGAGATACGCAGTATTTT. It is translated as CSVEDQNGDTQYF.

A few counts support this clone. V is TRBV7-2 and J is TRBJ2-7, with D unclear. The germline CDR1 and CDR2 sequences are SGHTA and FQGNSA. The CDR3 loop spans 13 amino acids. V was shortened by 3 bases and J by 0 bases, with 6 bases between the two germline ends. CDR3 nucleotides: TGTGCCAGCAGCTTCTACCCCTCCTACGAGCAGTACTTC. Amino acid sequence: CASSFYPSYEQYF. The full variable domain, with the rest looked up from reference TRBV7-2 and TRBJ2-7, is GAGVSQSPSNKVTEKGKDVELRCDPISGHTALYWYRQSLGQGLEFLIYFQGNSAPDKSGLPSDRFSAERTGGSVSTLTIQRTQQEDSAVYLCASSFYPSYEQYFGPGTRLTVT.

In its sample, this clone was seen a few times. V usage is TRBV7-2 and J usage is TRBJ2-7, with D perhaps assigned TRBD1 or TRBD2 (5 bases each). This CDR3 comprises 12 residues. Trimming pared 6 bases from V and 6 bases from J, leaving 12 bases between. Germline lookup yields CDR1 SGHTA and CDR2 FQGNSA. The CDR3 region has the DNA TGTGCCAGCAGTCGGGACCGGGCCGAGCAGTACTTC. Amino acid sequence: CASSRDRAEQYF.

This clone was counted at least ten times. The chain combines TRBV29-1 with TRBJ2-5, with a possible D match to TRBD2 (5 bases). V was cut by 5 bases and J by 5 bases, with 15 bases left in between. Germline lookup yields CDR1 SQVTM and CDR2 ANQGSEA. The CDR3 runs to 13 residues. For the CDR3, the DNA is TGCAGCGTTTCCAGCGGAAGGTGGGAGACCCAGTACTTC. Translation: CSVSSGRWETQYF.

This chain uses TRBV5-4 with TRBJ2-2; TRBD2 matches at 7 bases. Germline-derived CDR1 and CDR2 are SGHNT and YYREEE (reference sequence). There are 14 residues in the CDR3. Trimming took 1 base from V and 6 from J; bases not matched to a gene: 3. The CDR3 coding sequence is TGTGCCAGCAGCTTGAGGACTAGTTCCGGGGAGCTGTTTTTT. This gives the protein CASSLRTSSGELFF.

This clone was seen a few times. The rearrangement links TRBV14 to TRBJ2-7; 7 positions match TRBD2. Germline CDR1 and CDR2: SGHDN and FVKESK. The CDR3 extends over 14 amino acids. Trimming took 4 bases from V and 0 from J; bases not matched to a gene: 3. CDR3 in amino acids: CASSRSSGSYEQYF. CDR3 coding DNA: TGTGCCAGCAGCCGTTCTAGCGGCTCCTACGAGCAGTACTTC.

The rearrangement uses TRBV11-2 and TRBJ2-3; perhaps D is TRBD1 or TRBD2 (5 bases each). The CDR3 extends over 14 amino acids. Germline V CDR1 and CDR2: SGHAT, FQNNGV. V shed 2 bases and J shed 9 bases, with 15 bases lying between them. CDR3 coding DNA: TGTGCCAGCAGCTTATACGAGGGCCGGGGCACGCAGTATTTT. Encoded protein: CASSLYEGRGTQYF.

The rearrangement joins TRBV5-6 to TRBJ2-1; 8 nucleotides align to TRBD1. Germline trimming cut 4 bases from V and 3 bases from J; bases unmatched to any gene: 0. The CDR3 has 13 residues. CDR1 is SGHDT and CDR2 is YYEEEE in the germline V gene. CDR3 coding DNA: TGTGCCAGCAGCGACAGGGGCTACAATGAGCAGTTCTTC. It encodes CASSDRGYNEQFF.

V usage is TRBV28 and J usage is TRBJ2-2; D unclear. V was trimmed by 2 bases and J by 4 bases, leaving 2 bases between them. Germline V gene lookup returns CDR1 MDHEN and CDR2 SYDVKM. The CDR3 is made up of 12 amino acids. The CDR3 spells CASSLLTGELFF. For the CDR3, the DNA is TGTGCCAGCAGTTTACTCACCGGGGAGCTGTTTTTT.

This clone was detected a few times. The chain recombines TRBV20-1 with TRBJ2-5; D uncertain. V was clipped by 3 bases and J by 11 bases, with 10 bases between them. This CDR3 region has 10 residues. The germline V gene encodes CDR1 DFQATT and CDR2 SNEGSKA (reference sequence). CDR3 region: CSASKSEQYF. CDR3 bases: TGCAGTGCTAGCAAGTCGGAGCAGTACTTC.

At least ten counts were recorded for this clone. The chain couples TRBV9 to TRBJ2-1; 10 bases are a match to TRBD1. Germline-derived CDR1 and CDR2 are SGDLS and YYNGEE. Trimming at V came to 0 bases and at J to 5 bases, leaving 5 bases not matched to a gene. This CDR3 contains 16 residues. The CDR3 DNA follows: TGTGCCAGCAGCGTAGCAGGGACAGGGGTCCACAATGAGCAGTTCTTC. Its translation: CASSVAGTGVHNEQFF.

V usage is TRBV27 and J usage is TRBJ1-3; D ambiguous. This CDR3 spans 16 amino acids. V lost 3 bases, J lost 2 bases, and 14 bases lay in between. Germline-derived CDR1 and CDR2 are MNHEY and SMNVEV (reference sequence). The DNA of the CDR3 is TGTGCCAGCAGTTTTAAACGGCCGGGGACTGGAAACACCATATATTTT. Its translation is CASSFKRPGTGNTIYF.

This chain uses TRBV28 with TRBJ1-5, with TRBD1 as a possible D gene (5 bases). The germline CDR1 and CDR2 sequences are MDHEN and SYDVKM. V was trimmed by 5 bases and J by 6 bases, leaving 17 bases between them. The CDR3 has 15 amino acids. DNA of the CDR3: TGTGCCAGCAGTACCCCCCAGGGAGGAGGTCAGCCCCAGCATTTT. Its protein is CASSTPQGGGQPQHF.

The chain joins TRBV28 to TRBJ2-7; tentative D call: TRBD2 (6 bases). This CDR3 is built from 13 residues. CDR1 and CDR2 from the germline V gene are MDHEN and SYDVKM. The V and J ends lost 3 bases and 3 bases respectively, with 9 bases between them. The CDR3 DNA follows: TGTGCCAGCAGTTTGGCGGGAAACTACGAGCAGTACTTC. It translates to CASSLAGNYEQYF.

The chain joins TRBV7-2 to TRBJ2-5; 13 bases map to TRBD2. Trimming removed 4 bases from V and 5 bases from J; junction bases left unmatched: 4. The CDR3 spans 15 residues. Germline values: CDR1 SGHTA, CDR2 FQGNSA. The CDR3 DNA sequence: TGTGCCAGCAGCTCCCGGACTAGCGGGAGTGAGACCCAGTACTTC. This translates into CASSSRTSGSETQYF. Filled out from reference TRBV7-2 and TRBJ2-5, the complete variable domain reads GAGVSQSPSNKVTEKGKDVELRCDPISGHTALYWYRQSLGQGLEFLIYFQGNSAPDKSGLPSDRFSAERTGGSVSTLTIQRTQQEDSAVYLCASSSRTSGSETQYFGPGTRLLVL.

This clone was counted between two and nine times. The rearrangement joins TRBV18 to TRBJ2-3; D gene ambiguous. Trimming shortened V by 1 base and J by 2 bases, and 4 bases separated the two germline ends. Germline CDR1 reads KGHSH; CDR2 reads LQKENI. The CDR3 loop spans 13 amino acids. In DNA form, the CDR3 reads TGTGCCAGCTCACCACAGGTCACAGATACGCAGTATTTT. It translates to CASSPQVTDTQYF.

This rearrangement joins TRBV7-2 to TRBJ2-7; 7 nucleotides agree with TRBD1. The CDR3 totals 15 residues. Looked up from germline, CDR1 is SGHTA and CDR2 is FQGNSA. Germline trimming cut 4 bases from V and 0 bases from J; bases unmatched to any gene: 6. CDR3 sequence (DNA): TGTGCCAGCAGCTCCTGGGGACAGATCTCCTACGAGCAGTACTTC. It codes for CASSSWGQISYEQYF.

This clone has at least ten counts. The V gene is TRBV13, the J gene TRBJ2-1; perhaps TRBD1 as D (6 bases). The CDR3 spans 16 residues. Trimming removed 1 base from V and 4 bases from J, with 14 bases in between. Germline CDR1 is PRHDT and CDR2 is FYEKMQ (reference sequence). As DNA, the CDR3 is TGTGCCAGCAGCTTAGAGCAGGGGAGTTCTTACAATGAGCAGTTCTTC. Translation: CASSLEQGSSYNEQFF.

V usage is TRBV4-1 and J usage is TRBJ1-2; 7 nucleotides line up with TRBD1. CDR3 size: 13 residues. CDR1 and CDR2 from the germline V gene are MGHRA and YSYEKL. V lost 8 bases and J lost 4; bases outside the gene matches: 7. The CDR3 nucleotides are TGCGCCAGCGGCAACAGGGGCAGCTATGGCTACACCTTC. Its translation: CASGNRGSYGYTF.

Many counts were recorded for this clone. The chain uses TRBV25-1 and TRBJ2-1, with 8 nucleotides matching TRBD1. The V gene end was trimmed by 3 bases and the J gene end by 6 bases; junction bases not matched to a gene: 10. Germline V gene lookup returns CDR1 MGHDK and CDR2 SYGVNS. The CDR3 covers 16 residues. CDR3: CASSDPFRTGINEQFF. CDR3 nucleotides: TGTGCCAGCAGTGATCCCTTCAGGACAGGGATCAATGAGCAGTTCTTC.

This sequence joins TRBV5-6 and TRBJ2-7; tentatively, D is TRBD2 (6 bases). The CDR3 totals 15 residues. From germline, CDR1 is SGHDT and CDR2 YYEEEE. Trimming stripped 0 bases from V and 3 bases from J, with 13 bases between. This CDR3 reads CASSLGVAGFYEQYF. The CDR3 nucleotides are TGTGCCAGCAGCTTGGGCGTGGCGGGATTCTACGAGCAGTACTTC.

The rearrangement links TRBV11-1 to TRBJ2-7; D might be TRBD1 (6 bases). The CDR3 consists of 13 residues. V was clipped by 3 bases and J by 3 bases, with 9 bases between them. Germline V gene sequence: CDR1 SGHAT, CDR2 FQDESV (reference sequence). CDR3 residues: CASSFGTHYEQYF. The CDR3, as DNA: TGTGCCAGCAGCTTCGGGACACACTACGAGCAGTACTTC.

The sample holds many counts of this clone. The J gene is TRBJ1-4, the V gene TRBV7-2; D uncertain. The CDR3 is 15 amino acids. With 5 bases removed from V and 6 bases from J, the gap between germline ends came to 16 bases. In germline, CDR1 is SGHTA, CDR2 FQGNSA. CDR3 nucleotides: TGTGCCAGCAGCATGACGGGAGGATTCTATGAAAAACTGTTTTTT. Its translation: CASSMTGGFYEKLFF.